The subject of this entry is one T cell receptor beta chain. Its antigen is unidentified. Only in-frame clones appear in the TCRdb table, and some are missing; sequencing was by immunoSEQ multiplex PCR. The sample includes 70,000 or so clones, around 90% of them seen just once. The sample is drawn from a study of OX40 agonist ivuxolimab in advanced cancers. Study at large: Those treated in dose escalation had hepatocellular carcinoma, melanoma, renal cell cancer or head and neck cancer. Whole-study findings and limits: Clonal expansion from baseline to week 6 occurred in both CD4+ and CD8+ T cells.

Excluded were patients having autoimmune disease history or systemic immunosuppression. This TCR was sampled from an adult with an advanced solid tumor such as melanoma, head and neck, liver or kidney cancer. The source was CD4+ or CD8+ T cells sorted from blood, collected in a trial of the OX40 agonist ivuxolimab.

The CDR3 region has the DNA TGTGCCAGCAGCAAGAGTACCTACAATGAGCAGTTCTTC. Its protein is CASSKSTYNEQFF. V is TRBV5-4 and J is TRBJ2-1; D not certain. With 4 bases removed from V and 2 bases from J, the gap between germline ends came to 7 bases. Per the germline V gene, CDR1 is SGHNT and CDR2 is YYREEE (reference sequence). The CDR3 covers 13 residues.